A single sample gave rise to the 22 T cell receptor beta chains below, sequenced in a study of blood T cell repertoires in COVID-19. Clones were read by immunoSEQ multiplex PCR, and TCRdb kept only the in-frame ones, dropping some. The table has under 75,000 clones, more than 70% seen once. Sample: peripheral blood. These TCRs come from a human donor in a cohort sampled during active COVID-19.

CDR3 DNA: TGCGCCAGCTACGTCAACAGGGGCGAGGCCCAGTACTTC. Residues: CASYVNRGEAQYF. The gene calls are TRBV5-1 and TRBJ2-5; 7 nucleotides agree with TRBD1. The CDR3 is 13 residues long. Germline lookup yields CDR1 SGHRS and CDR2 YFSETQ. Losses at the gene ends were 7 bases for V and 9 bases for J; bases not matched to a gene: 12.

J is TRBJ2-3 and V is TRBV5-4; 7 bases are shared with TRBD1. From germline, CDR1 is SGHNT and CDR2 YYREEE (reference sequence). Unmatched junction bases numbered 8, after V lost 3 bases and J lost 4 bases. This CDR3 region has 15 residues. DNA of the CDR3: TGTGCCAGCAGCTGGGGTGGGACAGCAGCAGATACGCAGTATTTT. This sequence encodes CASSWGGTAADTQYF.

This clone was detected only once. The CDR3 coding sequence is TGTGCCAGCAGCTTTAGCGGGGGGCCAGATACGCAGTATTTT. Translation gives CASSFSGGPDTQYF. V and J are TRBV5-4 and TRBJ2-3, with 10 bases that match TRBD2. Germline assignment: CDR1 SGHNT and CDR2 YYREEE (reference sequence). CDR3 length: 14 amino acids. Trimming cost V 2 bases and J 4 bases; bases outside gene matches: 1.

The genes are TRBV21-1 and TRBJ2-7; whether TRBD2, the table's D call, matches the DNA was not checked. TRBV21-1 is flagged as a pseudogene. The CDR3 loop spans 15 amino acids. CDR3: CASSTLAGSAYEQYF. The DNA for the CDR3 is TGTGCCAGCAGCACACTAGCGGGTTCCGCCTACGAGCAGTACTTC.

The genes are TRBV10-3 and TRBJ2-1; 13 bases fit TRBD2. The trim removed 2 bases at V and 9 bases at J, leaving 4 bases unmatched. Germline assignment: CDR1 ENHRY and CDR2 SYGVKD. The CDR3 is 15 amino acids. CDR3 sequence: CAISETSGGAAEQFF. The CDR3 DNA reads as TGTGCCATCAGTGAGACTAGCGGGGGGGCCGCTGAGCAGTTCTTC.

The CDR3 DNA sequence: TGTGCCAGCAGCCAGTGGGACGGGAGCTCCTACAATGAGCAGTTCTTC. Protein sequence: CASSQWDGSSYNEQFF. This chain uses TRBV3-1 (or the pseudogene TRBV3-2) with TRBJ2-1; D may be TRBD2 (6 bases). V was clipped by 3 bases and J by 0 bases, with 12 bases between them. Germline V gives CDR1 LGHDT, CDR2 YNNKEL (reference sequence). CDR3 length: 16 residues.

The rearrangement joins TRBV5-1 to TRBJ2-7, with D possibly matching TRBD2 (5 bases). CDR3 size: 12 residues. In germline, CDR1 is SGHRS, CDR2 YFSETQ. Deletions cut 4 bases from V and 1 base from J, with 6 bases between. The CDR3: CASSQRSYEQYF. The CDR3 DNA follows: TGCGCCAGCAGCCAGCGGTCCTACGAGCAGTACTTC.

This sequence joins TRBV5-1 and TRBJ1-6; no definite D call. Looked up from germline, CDR1 is SGHRS and CDR2 is YFSETQ. The CDR3 loop spans 16 amino acids. V lost 1 base and J lost 9, with 17 bases in between. The CDR3 sequence: CASSLSQTREGSPLHF. The CDR3 DNA is TGCGCCAGCAGCTTGTCCCAAACAAGGGAGGGTTCACCCCTCCACTTT.

This chain connects TRBV5-4 to TRBJ2-3; TRBD2 aligns across 8 bases. The CDR3 loop spans 15 amino acids. With V trimmed by 0 bases and J by 3 bases, 3 bases remained unmatched. Germline CDR1 SGHNT, CDR2 YYREEE (reference sequence). The CDR3 loop reads CASSLVASGTDTQYF. CDR3 nucleotides: TGTGCCAGCAGCTTGGTGGCTAGCGGGACAGATACGCAGTATTTT.

This chain links TRBV20-1 with TRBJ2-1; D is unresolved. In germline, CDR1 is DFQATT, CDR2 SNEGSKA (reference sequence). The CDR3 runs 11 residues. V was trimmed by 3 bases and J by 5 bases, leaving 5 bases between them. The CDR3 region has the DNA TGCAGTGCTAGCGAGCACAATGAGCAGTTCTTC. This sequence encodes CSASEHNEQFF.

V is TRBV27 and J is TRBJ1-4; 12 nucleotides line up with TRBD1. CDR3 length: 17 residues. Losses at the gene ends were 6 bases for V and 7 bases for J; bases not matched to a gene: 12. CDR1 is MNHEY, CDR2 SMNVEV, per germline (reference sequence). CDR3 residues: CASRDGTGGSLGEKLFF. The CDR3 nucleotides are TGTGCCAGCAGAGACGGGACAGGGGGCTCTTTGGGTGAAAAACTGTTTTTT.

The chain couples TRBV6-5 to TRBJ1-1, with a tentative D call TRBD1 (5 bases). Trimming removed 10 bases at V and 5 bases at J, with 20 bases between. The CDR3 covers 14 residues. CDR1 and CDR2 (germline): MNHEY, SVGAGI. CDR3 loop: CATTYTGGGTEAFF. CDR3 DNA: TGTGCCACCACCTATACGGGGGGTGGGACTGAAGCTTTCTTT.

This clone is categorized as medium-sized. This chain connects TRBV5-4 to TRBJ2-7; tentative D call: TRBD1 (5 bases). The CDR3 is 15 amino acids. Between the trimmed V and J ends, which lost 4 bases and 4 bases, there was a span of 18 bases. The V gene's germline CDR1 is SGHNT and CDR2 YYREEE (reference sequence). DNA for the CDR3: TGTGCCAGCAGCCAGAGAGGAAGGGGATCTTACGAGCAGTACTTC. Amino acid sequence: CASSQRGRGSYEQYF.

The table lists this clone with a few counts. V usage is TRBV7-6 and J usage is TRBJ1-4; D remains unclear. The V gene's germline CDR1 is SGHVS and CDR2 FNYEAQ. The V and J ends lost 1 base and 0 bases respectively, with 6 bases between them. The length of the CDR3 is 15 residues. CDR3 sequence: CASSLERATNEKLFF. For the CDR3, the DNA is TGTGCCAGCAGCTTAGAACGGGCAACTAATGAAAAACTGTTTTTT.

This chain uses TRBV28 with TRBJ2-5; TRBD2 is a possible D gene (5 bases). Germline-derived CDR1 and CDR2 are MDHEN and SYDVKM. Trimming left V 2 bases short and J 6 bases short, with 7 bases between. This CDR3 region has 12 residues. This CDR3 is CASSLPGKTQYF. The CDR3 DNA sequence: TGTGCCAGCAGTTTACCCGGGAAGACCCAGTACTTC.

The chain links TRBV18 to TRBJ1-4; the D gene is possibly TRBD1 (6 bases). Trimming stripped 0 bases from V and 0 bases from J, with 8 bases between. CDR1 and CDR2 (germline): KGHSH, LQKENI. CDR3 length: 16 residues. CDR3 nucleotides: TGTGCCAGCTCACCACCGGGGGCCGCAACTAATGAAAAACTGTTTTTT. This gives the protein CASSPPGAATNEKLFF.

This clone was seen only once. This chain joins TRBV6-5 and TRBJ1-3; D gene unclear. V dropped 6 bases and J dropped 0 bases, with 9 bases sitting between them. This CDR3 spans 14 amino acids. Germline V gene data show CDR1 as MNHEY and CDR2 as SVGAGI. The CDR3 reads CASRVGGSGNTIYF. The DNA of the CDR3 is TGTGCCAGCAGAGTAGGAGGCTCTGGAAACACCATATATTTT.

This clone showed up just a few times. The chain joins TRBV4-1 to TRBJ1-5; 7 positions agree with TRBD1. The V gene end was trimmed by 6 bases and the J gene end by 7 bases; junction bases not matched to a gene: 12. CDR1 MGHRA and CDR2 YSYEKL come from the germline V gene. The CDR3 extends over 15 amino acids. DNA for the CDR3: TGCGCCAGCAGTTCCTTCACGGGGGACAGCCAGCCCCAGCATTTT. Amino acid sequence: CASSSFTGDSQPQHF.

This sequence joins TRBV15 and TRBJ1-4; possibly TRBD1 for D (6 bases). CDR3 length: 15 amino acids. V lost 0 bases to trimming and J lost 8 bases, with 13 bases between them. The V gene's germline CDR1 is LNHNV and CDR2 YYDKDF (reference sequence). This CDR3 reads CATSRDFRGGEKLFF. For the CDR3, the DNA is TGTGCCACCAGCAGAGATTTCAGGGGTGGAGAAAAACTGTTTTTT. The variable domain in full, completed from reference TRBV15 and TRBJ1-4, reads DAMVIQNPRYQVTQFGKPVTLSCSQTLNHNVMYWYQQKSSQAPKLLFHYYDKDFNNEADTPDNFQSRRPNTSFCFLDIRSPGLGDTAMYLCATSRDFRGGEKLFFGSGTQLSVL.

This chain connects TRBV5-8 to TRBJ2-3; no reliable D call. Germline V gene lookup returns CDR1 SGHTS and CDR2 YDEGEE. V lost 0 bases and J lost 0, with 8 bases in between. The CDR3 loop spans 15 amino acids. The CDR3 DNA reads TGTGCCAGCAGCTTGGTAGTTTCTAGCACAGATACGCAGTATTTT. Its translation is CASSLVVSSTDTQYF.

This clone was observed a few times. The J gene is TRBJ2-1, the V gene TRBV7-2; tentatively, D is TRBD2 (5 bases). Germline values: CDR1 SGHTA, CDR2 FQGNSA. This CDR3 is 15 amino acids long. Trimming left V 5 bases short and J 3 bases short, with 14 bases between. For the CDR3, the DNA is TGTGCCAGCAGCCCGGTGGGCGGGTTCTACAATGAGCAGTTCTTC. This codes for CASSPVGGFYNEQFF.

This clone was picked up one time. The chain couples TRBV5-1 to TRBJ2-3, with 11 nucleotides matching TRBD2. This CDR3 spans 16 amino acids. Trimming took 1 base from V and 3 from J; bases not matched to a gene: 4. Looked up from germline, CDR1 is SGHRS and CDR2 is YFSETQ. The CDR3 coding sequence is TGCGCCAGCAGCTTGCCGGGACTAGCGGTGACAGATACGCAGTATTTT. It encodes CASSLPGLAVTDTQYF. Complete variable domain (other parts from reference TRBV5-1 and TRBJ2-3): KAGVTQTPRYLIKTRGQQVTLSCSPISGHRSVSWYQQTPGQGLQFLFEYFSETQRNKGNFPGRFSGRQFSNSRSEMNVSTLELGDSALYLCASSLPGLAVTDTQYFGPGTRLTVL.